The rows below give T cell receptor beta chains drawn from one sample of a study of blood T cell repertoires in COVID-19. Only in-frame clones appear in the TCRdb table, and some are missing; sequencing was by immunoSEQ multiplex PCR. The profile shows some 230,000 clones, approximately 83% of them singletons. Sequences were obtained from peripheral blood. The receptors shown here come from a young woman who had recovered from COVID-19. Each CDR3 is given with its conserved first and last residue. D genes are given only for firm matches. Part of the rows lack a size; the others show once, few, many or a class for expanded clones.

CDR3 protein: CRYRLNTEAFF
CDR3 DNA: TGCCGGTACCGCTTGAACACTGAAGCTTTCTTT
clone size: NA
J gene: TRBJ1-1
D gene: NA
CDR3 length: 11
V gene: TRBV29-1

CDR3 protein: CASSLWDTSNTGELFF
CDR3 DNA: TGCGCCAGCAGCCTCTGGGACACCTCGAACACCGGGGAGCTGTTTTTT
clone size: NA
J gene: TRBJ2-2
D gene: NA
CDR3 length: 16
V gene: TRBV5-1

CDR3 protein: CASSSDSGPQHF
CDR3 DNA: TGTGCCAGCAGTTCCGACTCGGGGCCCCAGCATTTT
clone size: NA
J gene: TRBJ1-5
D gene: NA
CDR3 length: 12
V gene: TRBV27

CDR3 protein: CASSRTGISYSGDNSPLHF
CDR3 DNA: TGCGCCAGCAGCCGGACGGGGATCTCCTATTCTGGGGATAATTCACCCCTCCACTTT
clone size: NA
J gene: TRBJ1-6
D gene: NA
CDR3 length: 19
V gene: TRBV5-1

CDR3 protein: CASSQAGVTAGLYEQYF
CDR3 DNA: TGTGCCAGCAGCCAAGCCGGAGTTACAGCGGGGCTCTACGAGCAGTACTTC
clone size: NA
J gene: TRBJ2-7
D gene: TRBD2
CDR3 length: 17
V gene: TRBV4-2

CDR3 protein: CASSPGQQEKLFF
CDR3 DNA: TGTGCCAGCAGTCCCGGACAACAAGAAAAACTGTTTTTT
clone size: NA
J gene: TRBJ1-4
D gene: NA
CDR3 length: 13
V gene: TRBV12-3/TRBV12-4

CDR3 protein: CASRSTGFNQPQHF
CDR3 DNA: TGTGCCAGCAGATCTACAGGGTTCAATCAGCCCCAGCATTTT
clone size: NA
J gene: TRBJ1-5
D gene: NA
CDR3 length: 14
V gene: TRBV28

CDR3 protein: CASSPVDSQETQYF
CDR3 DNA: TGTGCCAGCAGTCCCGTTGACAGCCAAGAGACCCAGTACTTC
clone size: NA
J gene: TRBJ2-5
D gene: NA
CDR3 length: 14
V gene: TRBV27

CDR3 protein: CASSQRTGDQETQYF
CDR3 DNA: TGTGCCAGCAGCCAACGGACGGGGGACCAAGAGACCCAGTACTTC
clone size: NA
J gene: TRBJ2-5
D gene: NA
CDR3 length: 15
V gene: TRBV4-2

CDR3 protein: CAWLSMFGTGELFF
CDR3 DNA: TGTGCCTGGTTGAGTATGTTCGGGACCGGGGAGCTGTTTTTT
clone size: NA
J gene: TRBJ2-2
D gene: NA
CDR3 length: 14
V gene: TRBV30

CDR3 protein: CASRNTGDEQFF
CDR3 DNA: TGTGCCAGCAGAAATACAGGGGATGAGCAGTTCTTC
clone size: NA
J gene: TRBJ2-1
D gene: TRBD1
CDR3 length: 12
V gene: TRBV2

CDR3 protein: CASSPLEGGETNEKLFF
CDR3 DNA: TGTGCCAGCTCACCACTTGAGGGAGGGGAAACTAATGAAAAACTGTTTTTT
clone size: NA
J gene: TRBJ1-4
D gene: NA
CDR3 length: 17
V gene: TRBV18

CDR3 protein: CASSPRRSQFYEQYF
CDR3 DNA: TGTGCCAGCAGTCCCAGGAGGTCGCAGTTCTACGAGCAGTACTTC
clone size: NA
J gene: TRBJ2-7
D gene: NA
CDR3 length: 15
V gene: TRBV28

CDR3 protein: CASSELAGALETQYF
CDR3 DNA: TGTGCCAGCAGTGAACTAGCGGGAGCCCTAGAGACCCAGTACTTC
clone size: NA
J gene: TRBJ2-5
D gene: TRBD2
CDR3 length: 15
V gene: TRBV6-1

CDR3 protein: CASSLFGVASYEQYF
CDR3 DNA: TGTGCCAGCAGCTTATTCGGGGTAGCGTCCTACGAGCAGTACTTC
clone size: NA
J gene: TRBJ2-7
D gene: NA
CDR3 length: 15
V gene: TRBV7-9

CDR3 protein: CASSVAGATGDTQYF
CDR3 DNA: TGTGCCAGCAGCGTAGCGGGAGCGACGGGCGATACGCAGTATTTT
clone size: NA
J gene: TRBJ2-3
D gene: NA
CDR3 length: 15
V gene: TRBV9

CDR3 protein: CASSHAPTGGRNEKLFF
CDR3 DNA: TGTGCCAGCAGCCACGCTCCTACAGGGGGGCGTAATGAAAAACTGTTTTTT
clone size: NA
J gene: TRBJ1-4
D gene: TRBD1
CDR3 length: 17
V gene: TRBV4-2

CDR3 protein: CASSLGGASNQPQHF
CDR3 DNA: TGCGCCAGCAGTTTAGGGGGCGCCAGCAATCAGCCCCAGCATTTT
clone size: NA
J gene: TRBJ1-5
D gene: TRBD1
CDR3 length: 15
V gene: TRBV5-1

CDR3 protein: CASSPPGLAGGSQYF
CDR3 DNA: TGTGCCAGCAGTCCCCCGGGACTAGCGGGAGGAAGCCAGTACTTC
clone size: NA
J gene: TRBJ2-5
D gene: TRBD2
CDR3 length: 15
V gene: TRBV6-5

CDR3 protein: CASSQDQGQGLDGYTF
CDR3 DNA: TGTGCCAGCAGCCAAGATCAGGGACAGGGGTTGGATGGCTACACCTTC
clone size: many
J gene: TRBJ1-2
D gene: TRBD1
CDR3 length: 16
V gene: TRBV3-1/TRBV3-2

CDR3 protein: CASSYHSYEQYF
CDR3 DNA: TGTGCCAGCAGTTACCATTCCTACGAGCAGTACTTC
clone size: NA
J gene: TRBJ2-7
D gene: NA
CDR3 length: 12
V gene: TRBV6-2/TRBV6-3

CDR3 protein: CASSLAARLTDTQYF
CDR3 DNA: TGCGCCAGCAGCTTGGCCGCCAGGTTGACAGATACGCAGTATTTT
clone size: NA
J gene: TRBJ2-3
D gene: NA
CDR3 length: 15
V gene: TRBV5-1

CDR3 protein: CASSLATSGSPETQYF
CDR3 DNA: TGTGCCAGCAGCTTAGCGACTAGCGGGAGTCCAGAGACCCAGTACTTC
clone size: NA
J gene: TRBJ2-5
D gene: TRBD2
CDR3 length: 16
V gene: TRBV7-2

CDR3 protein: CASSPGGYQETQYF
CDR3 DNA: TGTGCCAGCAGCCCAGGGGGGTACCAAGAGACCCAGTACTTC
clone size: NA
J gene: TRBJ2-5
D gene: NA
CDR3 length: 14
V gene: TRBV11-2

CDR3 protein: CASSPPGHLYEQYF
CDR3 DNA: TGTGCCAGCTCACCGCCGGGACATCTATACGAGCAGTACTTC
clone size: NA
J gene: TRBJ2-7
D gene: NA
CDR3 length: 14
V gene: TRBV18

CDR3 protein: CAISLNRGGNYGYTF
CDR3 DNA: TGTGCCATCAGCTTAAACAGGGGCGGGAACTATGGCTACACCTTC
clone size: NA
J gene: TRBJ1-2
D gene: TRBD1
CDR3 length: 15
V gene: TRBV10-3

CDR3 protein: CASREQLNTEAFF
CDR3 DNA: TGTGCCAGCAGGGAACAGCTGAACACTGAAGCTTTCTTT
clone size: NA
J gene: TRBJ1-1
D gene: NA
CDR3 length: 13
V gene: TRBV5-8

CDR3 protein: CASSSDRDDQPQHF
CDR3 DNA: TGTGCCAGCAGTTCGGACAGGGATGATCAGCCCCAGCATTTT
clone size: NA
J gene: TRBJ1-5
D gene: TRBD1
CDR3 length: 14
V gene: TRBV27

CDR3 protein: CASSLWARDRGSYEQYF
CDR3 DNA: TGCGCCAGCAGCTTGTGGGCCCGGGACAGGGGCTCCTACGAGCAGTACTTC
clone size: few
J gene: TRBJ2-7
D gene: TRBD1
CDR3 length: 17
V gene: TRBV5-1

CDR3 protein: CASSQTGVNQPQHF
CDR3 DNA: TGCGCCAGCAGCCAAACGGGAGTTAATCAGCCCCAGCATTTT
clone size: NA
J gene: TRBJ1-5
D gene: NA
CDR3 length: 14
V gene: TRBV4-1

CDR3 protein: CAWTRKDTLYQSGNTIYF
CDR3 DNA: TGTGCCTGGACTCGAAAGGACACCTTATATCAGTCCGGAAACACCATATATTTT
clone size: NA
J gene: TRBJ1-3
D gene: NA
CDR3 length: 18
V gene: TRBV30

CDR3 protein: CASRRTSGPKYNEQFF
CDR3 DNA: TGTGCCAGCAGACGAACTAGCGGCCCCAAGTACAATGAGCAGTTCTTC
clone size: once
J gene: TRBJ2-1
D gene: TRBD2
CDR3 length: 16
V gene: TRBV7-2

CDR3 protein: CASSPSGEETQYF
CDR3 DNA: TGTGCCAGCAGCCCAAGCGGGGAAGAGACCCAGTACTTC
clone size: NA
J gene: TRBJ2-5
D gene: TRBD2
CDR3 length: 13
V gene: TRBV7-3

CDR3 protein: CASIPGWGTDTQYF
CDR3 DNA: TGTGCCAGTATCCCGGGTTGGGGCACAGATACGCAGTATTTT
clone size: NA
J gene: TRBJ2-3
D gene: NA
CDR3 length: 14
V gene: TRBV19

CDR3 protein: CASSYTRNTEAFF
CDR3 DNA: TGTGCCAGCAGCTACACAAGAAACACTGAAGCTTTCTTT
clone size: NA
J gene: TRBJ1-1
D gene: NA
CDR3 length: 13
V gene: TRBV7-3

CDR3 protein: CAWSIVALPGEKLFF
CDR3 DNA: TGTGCCTGGAGTATCGTAGCCCTCCCCGGGGAAAAACTGTTTTTT
clone size: NA
J gene: TRBJ1-4
D gene: NA
CDR3 length: 15
V gene: TRBV30

CDR3 protein: CASSLAQEAEETQYF
CDR3 DNA: TGTGCCAGCAGTTTAGCCCAGGAGGCTGAGGAGACCCAGTACTTC
clone size: NA
J gene: TRBJ2-5
D gene: NA
CDR3 length: 15
V gene: TRBV28

CDR3 protein: CASSPFRYGYTF
CDR3 DNA: TGTGCCAGCAGTCCCTTCAGGTATGGCTACACCTTC
clone size: NA
J gene: TRBJ1-2
D gene: NA
CDR3 length: 12
V gene: TRBV28

CDR3 protein: CASSLSTGTIRGYTF
CDR3 DNA: TGTGCCAGCAGTTTATCGACCGGGACAATAAGGGGCTACACCTTC
clone size: NA
J gene: TRBJ1-2
D gene: NA
CDR3 length: 15
V gene: TRBV27

CDR3 protein: CATQGPSYNSPLHF
CDR3 DNA: TGTGCTACACAGGGGCCCTCCTATAATTCACCCCTCCACTTT
clone size: once
J gene: TRBJ1-6
D gene: TRBD1
CDR3 length: 14
V gene: TRBV28

CDR3 protein: CASSFGGLDTQYF
CDR3 DNA: TGTGCCAGCAGTTTTGGCGGTCTGGATACGCAGTATTTT
clone size: NA
J gene: TRBJ2-3
D gene: NA
CDR3 length: 13
V gene: TRBV2

CDR3 protein: CASSRRVLTGDGNTIYF
CDR3 DNA: TGTGCCAGCAGCCGGAGGGTACTGACAGGGGATGGAAACACCATATATTTT
clone size: NA
J gene: TRBJ1-3
D gene: TRBD1
CDR3 length: 17
V gene: TRBV7-2

CDR3 protein: CATSRGLEAGELFF
CDR3 DNA: TGTGCCACCAGCAGAGGCTTAGAGGCCGGGGAGCTGTTTTTT
clone size: NA
J gene: TRBJ2-2
D gene: NA
CDR3 length: 14
V gene: TRBV15

CDR3 protein: CASRTGSGNTIYF
CDR3 DNA: TGCGCCAGCCGGACTGGGAGCGGAAACACCATATATTTT
clone size: NA
J gene: TRBJ1-3
D gene: NA
CDR3 length: 13
V gene: TRBV5-1

CDR3 protein: CAISHLEDRGTSGRKTGELFF
CDR3 DNA: TGTGCCATCAGCCACCTAGAGGACAGGGGGACTAGCGGGAGAAAGACCGGGGAGCTGTTTTTT
clone size: NA
J gene: TRBJ2-2
D gene: TRBD2
CDR3 length: 21
V gene: TRBV10-3